The count of the clone carrying this TCR beta chain is one. Measured with immunoSEQ multiplex PCR; TCRdb has only the in-frame clones, and not every one. The sample yields 100,000 to 150,000 clones, about 72% seen once. The V and J ends lost 5 bases and 1 base, in that order; junction bases with no gene match: 4. The germline V gene has CDR1 WSHSY and CDR2 SAAADI. This CDR3 is 15 amino acids long. This sample stems from a study of blood T cell repertoires in COVID-19. Study details: COVID-19 samples from acute and convalescent phases originated in the United States, Italy and Spain.

Source material: peripheral blood. The sequence was collected from a woman aged 70-85 years with acute or convalescent COVID-19. The V call is TRBV10-2, the J call TRBJ2-3; TRBD2 agrees at 9 bases. CDR3 residues: CASSSTSGGTDTQYF. DNA for the CDR3: TGCGCCAGCAGTTCGACTAGCGGTGGCACAGATACGCAGTATTTT.